This T cell receptor (beta chain) derives from a study of T cell changes during pregnancy in multiple sclerosis. Germline-derived CDR1 and CDR2 are SGHRS and YFSETQ. The CDR3 totals 13 residues. The V and J ends lost 2 bases and 9 bases, in that order; junction bases with no gene match: 5. This table comes from immunoSEQ multiplex PCR, and its TCRdb copy is limited to in-frame clones, with some not included. The sample lists approximately 100,000 clones, 91% occurring once. The chain combines TRBV5-1 with TRBJ1-3, with 7 nucleotides matching TRBD1. The receptor was derived from a female donor with multiple sclerosis, enrolled in a pregnancy study. Here the sequenced sample was peripheral blood, taken in the second trimester of pregnancy. The CDR3 bases are TGCGCCAGCAGCTTTGACAGGGCTGGCACCATATATTTT. It is translated as CASSFDRAGTIYF.